This T cell receptor beta chain was identified in a study of blood T cell repertoires in COVID-19. Profiled with immunoSEQ multiplex PCR; TCRdb holds only in-frame clones, not every one. Among about 94,000 clones, roughly 84% were seen once, and the ten largest hold 4.5% to 6%. The CDR3 runs 14 residues. After removal of 6 bases from V and 3 bases from J, the junction contained 8 bases not matched to a gene. In germline, CDR1 is MNHEY, CDR2 SVGAGI. V gene TRBV6-5 combines with J gene TRBJ2-7, with TRBD1 matching over 7 bases. Sequencing was carried out using peripheral blood. This receptor was identified in a woman aged 80 or older with acute or convalescent COVID-19. The CDR3 loop reads CASSSPDRHYEQYF. In DNA, the CDR3 is TGTGCCAGCAGCTCCCCGGACAGGCACTACGAGCAGTACTTC.